The 6 T cell receptor beta chains below were found in one sample sequenced in a study of blood T cell repertoires in COVID-19. The method was immunoSEQ multiplex PCR; TCRdb's version includes in-frame clones alone and lacks a portion of them. The sample contains over 250,000 clones, 85% to 90% of which appear only once. Sequenced: PBMCs or T cells enriched from blood (not recorded which). These receptors came from a woman aged 55-70 years who had recovered from COVID-19.

The chain has TRBV9 and TRBJ2-2; 9 nucleotides agree with TRBD2. This CDR3 is 16 amino acids long. Trimming at V came to 1 base and at J to 4 bases, leaving 5 bases not matched to a gene. Germline V gene lookup returns CDR1 SGDLS and CDR2 YYNGEE. CDR3 amino acids: CASSVMASGVTGELFF. CDR3 bases: TGTGCCAGCAGCGTAATGGCTAGCGGGGTCACCGGGGAGCTGTTTTTT.

The chain links TRBV5-1 to TRBJ2-3, with TRBD2 matching 7 bases. CDR1 and CDR2 (germline): SGHRS, YFSETQ. There are 17 residues in the CDR3. The V and J ends lost 4 bases and 1 base, in that order; junction bases with no gene match: 12. The CDR3 loop reads CASSLAPSGGGTDTQYF. Written as DNA, the CDR3 is TGCGCCAGCAGCCTGGCTCCTAGCGGAGGGGGCACAGATACGCAGTATTTT.

V and J are TRBV9 and TRBJ2-3, with 9 bases that match TRBD2. V trimming: 1 base; J trimming: 2 bases; junction bases outside the gene matches: 5. The CDR3 runs to 16 residues. Germline values: CDR1 SGDLS, CDR2 YYNGEE. CDR3 residues: CASSVHGGGDTDTQYF. CDR3 nucleotide sequence: TGTGCCAGCAGCGTACACGGCGGGGGGGACACAGATACGCAGTATTTT.

With regard to this clone: A read error may account for a junction end that differs from germline. The chain recombines TRBV7-7 with TRBJ2-1; 9 bases are shared with TRBD2. The length of the CDR3 is 17 residues. Germline lookup yields CDR1 SSHAT and CDR2 FNYEAQ (reference sequence). This CDR3 reads CASSLIGGGGAGSEQFF. CDR3 nucleotide sequence: TGTGCTAGCAGCTTAATCGGAGGCGGGGGGGCCGGAAGTGAGCAGTTCTTC. The whole variable domain, remainder taken from reference TRBV7-7 and TRBJ2-1, is GAGVSQSPRYKVTKRGQDVTLRCDPISSHATLYWYQQALGQGPEFLTYFNYEAQPDKSGLPSDRFSAERPEGSISTLTIQRTEQRDSAMYRCASSLIGGGGAGSEQFFGPGTRLTVL.

V and J are TRBV5-1 and TRBJ2-7; D remains ambiguous. V was cut by 0 bases and J by 0 bases, with 4 bases left in between. CDR1 and CDR2 (germline): SGHRS, YFSETQ. The CDR3 runs to 13 residues. The CDR3 loop reads CASSLASSYEQYF. CDR3 coding DNA: TGCGCCAGCAGCTTGGCGAGCTCCTACGAGCAGTACTTC.

This chain joins TRBV18 and TRBJ2-6, with D uncertain. The CDR3 runs to 13 residues. CDR1 and CDR2 from the germline V gene are KGHSH and LQKENI. The ends were cut back, 6 bases at V and 0 bases at J, with 3 bases in the middle. CDR3 protein: CASSRSGANVLTF. The CDR3 DNA reads as TGTGCCAGCTCCCGCTCTGGGGCCAACGTCCTGACTTTC.